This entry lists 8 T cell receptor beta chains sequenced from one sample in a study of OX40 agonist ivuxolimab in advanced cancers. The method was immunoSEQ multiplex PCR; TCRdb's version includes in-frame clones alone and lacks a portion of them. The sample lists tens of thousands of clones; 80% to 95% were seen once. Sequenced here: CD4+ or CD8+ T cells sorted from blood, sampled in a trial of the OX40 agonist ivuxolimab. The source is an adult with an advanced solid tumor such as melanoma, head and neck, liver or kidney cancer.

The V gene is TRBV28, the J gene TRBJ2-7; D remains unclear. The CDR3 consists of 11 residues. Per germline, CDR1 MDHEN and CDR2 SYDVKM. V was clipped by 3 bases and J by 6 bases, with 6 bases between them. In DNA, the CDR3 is TGTGCCAGCAGTTTCCCGGGCGAGCAGTACTTC. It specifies CASSFPGEQYF.

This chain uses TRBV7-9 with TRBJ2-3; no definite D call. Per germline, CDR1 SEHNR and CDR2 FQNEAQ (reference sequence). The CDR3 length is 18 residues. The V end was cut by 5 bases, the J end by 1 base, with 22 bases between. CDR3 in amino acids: CASSQFPSLTRGTDTQYF. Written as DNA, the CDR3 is TGTGCCAGCAGCCAATTCCCCTCACTAACTCGGGGCACAGATACGCAGTATTTT.

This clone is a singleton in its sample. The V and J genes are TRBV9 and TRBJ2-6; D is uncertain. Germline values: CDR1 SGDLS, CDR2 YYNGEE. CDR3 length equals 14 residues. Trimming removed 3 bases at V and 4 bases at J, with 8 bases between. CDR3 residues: CASSASSGANVLTF. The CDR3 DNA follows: TGTGCCAGCAGCGCCTCGTCCGGGGCCAACGTCCTGACTTTC.

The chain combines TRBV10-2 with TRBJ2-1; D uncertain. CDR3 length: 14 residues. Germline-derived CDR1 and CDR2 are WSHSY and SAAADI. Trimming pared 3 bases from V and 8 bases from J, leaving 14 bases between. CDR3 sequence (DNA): TGCGCCAGCAGTGATTCGGCTAGTCCTTATGAGCAGTTCTTC. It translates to CASSDSASPYEQFF.

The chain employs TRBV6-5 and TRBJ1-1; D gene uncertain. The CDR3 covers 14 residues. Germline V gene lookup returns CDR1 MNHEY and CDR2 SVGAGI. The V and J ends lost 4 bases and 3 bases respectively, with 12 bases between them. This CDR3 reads CASSSPLGYTEAFF. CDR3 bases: TGTGCCAGCAGTTCCCCCCTGGGGTACACTGAAGCTTTCTTT.

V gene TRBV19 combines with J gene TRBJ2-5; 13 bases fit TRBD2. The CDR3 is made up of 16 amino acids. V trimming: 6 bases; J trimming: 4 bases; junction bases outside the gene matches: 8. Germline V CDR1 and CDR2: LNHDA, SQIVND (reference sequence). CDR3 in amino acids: CASSTSGLAGAETQYF. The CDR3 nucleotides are TGTGCCAGTAGCACGTCCGGACTAGCGGGAGCAGAGACCCAGTACTTC.

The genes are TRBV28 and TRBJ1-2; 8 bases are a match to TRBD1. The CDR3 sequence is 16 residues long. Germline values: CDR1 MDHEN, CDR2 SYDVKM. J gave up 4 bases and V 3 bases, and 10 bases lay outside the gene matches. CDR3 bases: TGTGCCAGCAGTTTGTCCCAGGGGGCGCGAGGCTATGGCTACACCTTC. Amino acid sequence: CASSLSQGARGYGYTF.

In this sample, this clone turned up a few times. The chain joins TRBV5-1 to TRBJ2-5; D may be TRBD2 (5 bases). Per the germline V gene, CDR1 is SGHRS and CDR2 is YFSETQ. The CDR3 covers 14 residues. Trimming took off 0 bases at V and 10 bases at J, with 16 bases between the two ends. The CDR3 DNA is TGCGCCAGCAGCTTGGATGTGGGCGGGCAGGACCAGTACTTC. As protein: CASSLDVGGQDQYF.